This T cell receptor (beta chain) was identified during a study of CXCR3-negative and CXCR3-positive naive CD8 T cells. The method, 5' RACE with UMI labels, was used to prepare the TRB cDNA libraries. From the 5' RACE reads, TCRdb lists one entry per CDR3 protein and no DNA. The sample data list about 130,000 distinct CDR3 sequences. With respect to this clonotype: Its antigen is as yet unknown.

Points from the study as a whole: Memory CD8+ cells had much lower diversity, and both naive subsets had comparably high diversity. Fresh PBMCs served for most assays, and CXCR3 expression fell partially after cryopreservation. Naive cells with CXCR3 showed TRB CDR3s that were more hydrophobic than those in CXCR3-negative naive cells.

The CDR3 has 13 residues. Germline values: CDR1 SGHVS, CDR2 FQNEAQ. This clonotype was sampled from a human donor in good health. Some clones in this sample may be carry-over from other donors' samples. The V gene is TRBV7-8, the J gene TRBJ2-3; the TCRdb D gene call, TRBD1, has no DNA to confirm it. The sequencing input was naive CXCR3- CD8+ T cells from blood. Subset defined: CD45RO-CCR7+CD27+CD95- naive CD8+ T cells lacking CXCR3 (TNR3-). The CDR3 protein is CASSNPGGSSQYF.